What follows describes a single T cell receptor beta chain. The data are from a study of OX40 agonist ivuxolimab in advanced cancers. Trimming shortened V by 0 bases and J by 5 bases, and 8 bases separated the two germline ends. Germline V CDR1 and CDR2: SGHNT, YYREEE (reference sequence). The CDR3 covers 13 residues. Profiled with immunoSEQ multiplex PCR; TCRdb holds only in-frame clones, not every one. The sample includes 77,000 or so clones, 92% seen only once; the top ten take under 10%. The chain uses TRBV5-4 and TRBJ1-2; D unclear. Sequenced material: CD4+ or CD8+ T cells sorted from blood, taken in a trial of the OX40 agonist ivuxolimab. The sequence was collected from an adult with an advanced solid tumor such as melanoma, head and neck, liver or kidney cancer. In nucleotides, the CDR3 is TGTGCCAGCAGCTTGGGGGTCCCTTATGGCTACACCTTC. It translates to CASSLGVPYGYTF.